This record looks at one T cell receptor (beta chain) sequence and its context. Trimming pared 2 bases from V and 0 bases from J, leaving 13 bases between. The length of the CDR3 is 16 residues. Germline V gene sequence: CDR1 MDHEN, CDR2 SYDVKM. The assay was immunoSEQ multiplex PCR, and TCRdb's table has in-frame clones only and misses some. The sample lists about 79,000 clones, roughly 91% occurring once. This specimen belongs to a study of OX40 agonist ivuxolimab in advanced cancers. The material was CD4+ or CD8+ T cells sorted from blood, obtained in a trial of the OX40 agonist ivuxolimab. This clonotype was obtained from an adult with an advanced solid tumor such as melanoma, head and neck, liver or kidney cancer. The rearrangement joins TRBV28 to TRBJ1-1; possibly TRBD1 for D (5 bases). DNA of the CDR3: TGTGCCAGCAGTTTACTGGCAGGGCCCTTGAACACTGAAGCTTTCTTT. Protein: CASSLLAGPLNTEAFF.